This T cell receptor (beta chain) is from a study of technical replicates of blood from a few donors. The J segment lost 2 bases and the V segment lost 3 bases, leaving 4 bases of the junction unmatched. The V gene's germline CDR1 is MNHEY and CDR2 SVGAGI. This CDR3 is built from 15 residues. The assay was immunoSEQ multiplex PCR, and TCRdb's table has in-frame clones only and misses some. The sample carries just over 55,000 clones, approximately 92% recorded once. The clonotype was recovered from a human donor in good health. Some clones in this sample may be carry-over from other donors' samples. The rearrangement uses TRBV6-5 and TRBJ2-7; 10 bases are a match to TRBD1. Material for sequencing was PBMCs. The chain's CDR3 is CASSYRDRGPYEQYF. CDR3 in DNA: TGTGCCAGCAGTTATAGGGACAGGGGTCCCTACGAGCAGTACTTC.